In this sample, the clone carrying this T cell receptor beta chain turned up many times. This record comes from a study of Graves' ophthalmopathy and Graves' hyperthyroidism. V lost 2 bases and J 3 bases, leaving 14 bases between the germline ends. Germline V gene data show CDR1 as MNHEY and CDR2 as SVGEGT. The CDR3 extends over 16 amino acids. RNA transcripts served as template for amplifying TCR beta CDR3 sequences. First-round RT-PCR employed HTBI primers, with a second-round multiplex PCR after it. Each CDR3 protein gets one entry after TCRdb re-called the multiplex PCR reads with MiXCR. The table has under 250,000 distinct CDR3 sequences, about 32% seen once.

The source material was peripheral blood. The TCR sequence derives from a man in his fifties or sixties with Graves' ophthalmopathy. The chain combines TRBV6-2 or TRBV6-3 with TRBJ2-4, with D perhaps TRBD1 (5 bases). The chain's CDR3 is CASSYGHTFDKNIQYF. DNA of the CDR3: TGTGCCAGCAGTTACGGACACACCTTTGACAAAAACATTCAGTACTTC.